This T cell receptor (beta chain) appears in the sequencing data of a study of T cell repertoires in cytomegalovirus infection (dated by TCRdb to between 2018 and 2021). As for the study more broadly: Alongside well-studied HLA-B-restricted epitopes, the peptide stimulations were aimed at recently identified HLA-C-restricted CMV epitopes, whose presentation resists viral immunomodulation. The HLA type of each donor mattered for the analysis, because public TCR beta signatures pointed to carriage of CMV infection along with the matching HLA type. Study-wide conclusions, independent of this receptor: The ex vivo response was dominated by HLA-C-restricted CMV-specific TCR beta clonotypes, and the single most frequent clonotype in two of eight donors was supplied by these HLA-C-restricted clonotypes. Cumulative frequency of public TCR beta family members discriminated carriers of CMV infection plus the relevant HLA type in this cohort and an independent approximately 360-donor cohort.

Reads for this sample came from an Illumina HiSeq 1500. Using fastp trimming at Q25 and MiXCR clonotype assembly, TCRdb reanalyzed the public sequencing data and kept in-frame beta chains. Rows are combined by CDR3 protein, so each entry shows the most common genes and DNA. For this sample there are under 500,000 distinct CDR3 sequences; about 42% appear just once. The top ten clonotypes cover 43% of the sample. The treatment or condition label of this sample denotes: in vitro stimulation with specific CMV peptide epitopes to enrich CMV-specific T cells. A note on this clonotype: Its antigen is currently not known. One base away there is no much larger clone; base qualities are not given.

The CDR3 runs 15 amino acids, cysteine and phenylalanine included. The only DNA kept is the CDR3, 45 bases in frame from the first base. Trimming at the junction amounts to 3 bases on V and 7 bases on J, and the germline ends lie 16 bases apart. Taken from the germline V gene (reference sequence), the CDR1 and CDR2 loops are SEHNR and FQNEAQ. The source is a human donor in good health (CMV status not recorded). Some clones in this sample may be carry-over from other donors' samples. Here the sequenced sample was cultured PBMCs, taken from culture after CMV antigen stimulation. Recombination joined TRBV7-9 with TRBJ1-5; no D gene is confidently identified. Here is the DNA: TGTGCCAGCAGCTTTCCCCGGTGGTTTGGGCAGCCCCAGCATTTT. Its amino acids are CASSFPRWFGQPQHF.